This T cell receptor beta chain originates from a study of cytomegalovirus exposure and HLA in healthy donors. Assay used: immunoSEQ multiplex PCR; TCRdb lists only in-frame clones, some missing. The sample includes 120,000 or so clones, roughly 89% of them seen just once. Study results and limitations: Usually a TCR sequence was rare, but some public TCRs were found in many donors. Among TCR beta chains, those listed as cytomegalovirus-associated numbered some 170. CMV antigen specificity was confirmed in vitro for three CMV-associated chains.

The approximately 130-subject validation cohort, separate from the 666-subject first cohort, included the donors. On this clone itself: What it binds is unknown.

Trimming took 3 bases from V and 6 from J; bases not matched to a gene: 7. This CDR3 is built from 15 residues. CDR1 is LNHDA, CDR2 SQIVND, per germline (reference sequence). The TCR sequence derives from a young woman in good health and CMV-seronegative. This chain uses TRBV19 with TRBJ2-2; the match to TRBD2 covers 7 bases. The sample was PBMCs. The CDR3 DNA reads TGTGCCAGTAGTATCGAGGGAGGGCCCCCCGGGGAGCTGTTTTTT. Its translation is CASSIEGGPPGELFF.